This TCR beta chain derives from a study of T-cell reconstitution after alpha-beta-depleted transplantation in children. Study outcomes and limitations: Several hundred expanded graft clones reportedly gave rise to the alpha-beta T cells present about two months after transplant.

Preparing the TCRbeta library involved the use of unique molecular identifiers. TCRdb re-derived calls from the PCR reads in MiXCR, one entry per CDR3 protein. The sample lists about 610,000 distinct CDR3 sequences; roughly a quarter were seen once. Germline CDR1 is LGHDT and CDR2 is YNNKEL (reference sequence). This CDR3 region has 14 residues. Between the trimmed V and J ends, which lost 4 bases and 5 bases, there was a span of 14 bases. Turning to this clonotype: The antigen is not known.

The source was PBMCs, collected before TCRalphabeta/CD19-depleted stem cell transplant. The chain has TRBV3-1 and TRBJ2-5, with D uncertain. The sequence came from a boy under two years old with Wiskott-Aldrich syndrome, due to receive a stem cell transplant. CDR3 sequence (DNA): TGTGCCAGCAGCCTGGACCGTTATAGGGAGACCCAGTACTTC. As protein: CASSLDRYRETQYF.